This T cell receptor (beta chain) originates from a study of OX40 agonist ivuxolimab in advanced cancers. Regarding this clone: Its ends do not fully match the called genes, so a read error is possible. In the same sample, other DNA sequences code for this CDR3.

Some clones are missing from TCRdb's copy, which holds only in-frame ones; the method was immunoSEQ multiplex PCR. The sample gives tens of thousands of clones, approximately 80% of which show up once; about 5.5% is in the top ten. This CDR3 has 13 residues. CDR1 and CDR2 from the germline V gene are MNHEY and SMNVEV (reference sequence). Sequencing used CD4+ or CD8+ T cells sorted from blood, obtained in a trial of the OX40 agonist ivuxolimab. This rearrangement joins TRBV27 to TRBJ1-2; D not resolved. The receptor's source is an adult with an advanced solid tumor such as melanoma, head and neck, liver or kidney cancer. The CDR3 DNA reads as TGTGCCAGCAGCCTACAGTATAACTACGGCTACACCTTC. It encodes CASSLQYNYGYTF.